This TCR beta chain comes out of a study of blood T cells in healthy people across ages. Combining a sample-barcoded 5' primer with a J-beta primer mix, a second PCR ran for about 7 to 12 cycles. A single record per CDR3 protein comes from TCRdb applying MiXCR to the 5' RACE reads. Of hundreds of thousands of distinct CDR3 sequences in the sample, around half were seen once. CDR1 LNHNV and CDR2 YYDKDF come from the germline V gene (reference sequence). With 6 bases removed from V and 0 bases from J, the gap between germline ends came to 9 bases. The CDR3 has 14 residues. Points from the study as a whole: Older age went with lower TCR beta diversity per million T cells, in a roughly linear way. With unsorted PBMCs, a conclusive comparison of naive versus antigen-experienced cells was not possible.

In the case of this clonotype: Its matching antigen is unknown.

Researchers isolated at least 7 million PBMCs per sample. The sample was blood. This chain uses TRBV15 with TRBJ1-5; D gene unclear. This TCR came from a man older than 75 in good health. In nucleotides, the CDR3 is TGTGCCACCAGTACCGACATTAGCAATCAGCCCCAGCATTTT. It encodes CATSTDISNQPQHF.